This T cell receptor beta chain was found in a study of T cell repertoires in cytomegalovirus infection (dated by TCRdb to the late 2010s). Study-wide context: Recently identified HLA-C-restricted CMV epitopes, whose presentation resists viral immunomodulation, were targeted by peptide stimulations together with well-studied HLA-B-restricted epitopes. The HLA type of each donor mattered for the analysis, because public TCR beta signatures pointed to carriage of CMV infection along with the matching HLA type. Broad study findings and their caveats: Cumulative frequency of public TCR beta family members discriminated carriers of CMV infection plus the relevant HLA type in this cohort and an independent 352-donor cohort. The ex vivo response was dominated by HLA-C-restricted CMV-specific TCR beta clonotypes, and the single most frequent clonotype in two of eight donors was supplied by these HLA-C-restricted clonotypes.

V loses 3 bases, J loses 2 bases, and the germline ends lie 7 bases apart. As encoded in the germline V gene, CDR1 is MDHEN while CDR2 is SYDVKM. Reading from cysteine to phenylalanine, the CDR3 counts 13 amino acids. Just CDR3 DNA is preserved here, 39 bases in frame from base 1. These reads were obtained on an Illumina HiSeq 1500. TCRdb trimmed the raw reads at Q25, called clones with MiXCR and kept productive beta chains. Every distinct CDR3 protein forms one entry, paired with its most common genes and DNA. For this sample the table gives hundreds of thousands of distinct CDR3 sequences, of which 30% to 40% were detected only once. The ten most abundant clones make up about an eighth of the sample. The treatment or condition label corresponds to: in vitro stimulation with specific CMV peptide epitopes to enrich CMV-specific T cells. There are a few counts of this clonotype. It has no known antigen specificity. Within one base of it there is no much larger clone, and no base qualities were kept.

The TCR was taken from a human donor in good health (CMV status not recorded). Some clones in this sample may be carry-over from other donors' samples. The chain is assembled from TRBV28 and TRBJ2-5; no D segment can be confidently identified. The specimen comprised cultured CD8+ T cells from PBMCs, sampled from culture after CMV antigen stimulation. The CDR3 reads CASSFQLQETQYF. The DNA is as follows: TGTGCCAGCAGTTTTCAGCTTCAAGAGACCCAGTACTTC. The CDR3, completed at both ends by the reference TRBV28 and TRBJ2-5 genes, gives the full variable domain DVKVTQSSRYLVKRTGEKVFLECVQDMDHENMFWYRQDPGLGLRLIYFSYDVKMKEKGDIPEGYSVSREKKERFSLILESASTNQTSMYLCASSFQLQETQYFGPGTRLLVL.